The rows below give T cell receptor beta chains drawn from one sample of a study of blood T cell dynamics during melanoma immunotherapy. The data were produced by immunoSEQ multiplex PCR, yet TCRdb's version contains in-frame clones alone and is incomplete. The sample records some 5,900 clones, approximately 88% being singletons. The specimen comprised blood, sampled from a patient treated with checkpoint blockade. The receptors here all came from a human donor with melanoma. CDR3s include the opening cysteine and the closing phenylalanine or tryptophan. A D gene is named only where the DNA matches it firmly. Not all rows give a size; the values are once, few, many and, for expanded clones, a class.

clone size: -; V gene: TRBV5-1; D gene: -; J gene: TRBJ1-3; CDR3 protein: CASSFTAYSGNTIYF; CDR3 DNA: TGCGCCAGCAGCTTTACAGCTTACTCTGGAAACACCATATATTTT
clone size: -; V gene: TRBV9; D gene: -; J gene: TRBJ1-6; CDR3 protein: CASSVRVSNSPLHF; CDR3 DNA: TGTGCCAGCAGCGTCAGGGTGTCCAATTCACCCCTCCACTTT
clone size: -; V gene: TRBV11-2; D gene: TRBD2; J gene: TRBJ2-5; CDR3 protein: CASSSRGGEETQYF; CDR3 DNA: TGTGCCAGCAGCTCGCGGGGGGGAGAGGAGACCCAGTACTTC
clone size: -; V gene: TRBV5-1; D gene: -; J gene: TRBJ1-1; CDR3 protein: CASSLGGNSFF; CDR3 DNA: TGCGCCAGCAGCTTGGGGGGGAATTCTTTCTTT
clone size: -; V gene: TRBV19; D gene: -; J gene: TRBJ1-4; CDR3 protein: CASSVRDGRNEKLFF; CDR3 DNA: TGTGCCAGTAGTGTCCGGGACGGAAGAAATGAAAAACTGTTTTTT
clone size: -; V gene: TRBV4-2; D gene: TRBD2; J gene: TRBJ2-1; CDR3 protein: CASSRRTSGGAGHNEQFF; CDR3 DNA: TGTGCCAGCAGCCGTAGGACTAGCGGGGGGGCCGGTCACAATGAGCAGTTCTTC
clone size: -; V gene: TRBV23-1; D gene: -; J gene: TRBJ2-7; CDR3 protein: CASSQSIQGGTYEQYF; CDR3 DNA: TGCGCCAGCAGTCAATCCATCCAGGGGGGTACCTACGAGCAGTACTTC
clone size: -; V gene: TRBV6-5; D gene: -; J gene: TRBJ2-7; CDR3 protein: CASYTPGNLSPEQYF; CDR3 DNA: TGTGCCAGCTATACCCCAGGGAACCTCAGCCCGGAGCAGTACTTC
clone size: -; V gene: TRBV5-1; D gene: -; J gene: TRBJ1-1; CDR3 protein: CASSLDIGSTEAFF; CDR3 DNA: TGCGCCAGCAGCTTGGACATCGGAAGCACTGAAGCTTTCTTT
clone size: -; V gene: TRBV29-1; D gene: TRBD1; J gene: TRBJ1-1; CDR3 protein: CSVETDRGRTEAFF; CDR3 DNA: TGCAGCGTTGAAACGGACAGGGGAAGAACTGAAGCTTTCTTT
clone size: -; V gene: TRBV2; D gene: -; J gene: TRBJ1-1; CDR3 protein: CASKGTFGTEAFF; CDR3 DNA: TGTGCCAGCAAAGGGACCTTCGGCACTGAAGCTTTCTTT
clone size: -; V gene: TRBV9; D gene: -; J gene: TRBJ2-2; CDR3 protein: CASSPSPVGSGELFF; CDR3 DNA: TGTGCCAGCAGCCCCAGTCCGGTGGGGTCCGGGGAGCTGTTTTTT
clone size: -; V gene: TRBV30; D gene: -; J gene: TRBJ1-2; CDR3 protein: CAWSLQGNYGYTF; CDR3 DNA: TGTGCCTGGAGTTTACAGGGAAACTATGGCTACACCTTC
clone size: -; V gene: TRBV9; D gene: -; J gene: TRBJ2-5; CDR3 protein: CASSAATGGGTQYF; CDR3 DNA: TGTGCCAGCAGCGCTGCGACAGGAGGGGGGACCCAGTACTTC
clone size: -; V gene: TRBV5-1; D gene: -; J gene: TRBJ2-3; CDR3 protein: CASSFGSSEVDTQYF; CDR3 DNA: TGCGCCAGCAGCTTCGGTTCCTCGGAGGTTGATACGCAGTATTTT
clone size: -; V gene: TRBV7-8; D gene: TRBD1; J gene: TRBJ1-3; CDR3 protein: CASSYRPGQGVGNTIYF; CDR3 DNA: TGTGCCAGCAGCTATCGCCCGGGACAGGGTGTTGGAAACACCATATATTTT
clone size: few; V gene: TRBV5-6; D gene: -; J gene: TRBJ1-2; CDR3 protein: CASSLGGRNYGYTF; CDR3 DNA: TGTGCCAGCAGCTTGGGCGGACGGAACTATGGCTACACCTTC
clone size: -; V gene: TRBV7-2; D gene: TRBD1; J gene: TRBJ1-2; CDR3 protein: CASSSGQGPMGYTF; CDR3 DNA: TGTGCCAGCAGCTCTGGACAGGGCCCTATGGGCTACACCTTC
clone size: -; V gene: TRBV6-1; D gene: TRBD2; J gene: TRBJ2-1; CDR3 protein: CASTAGGTYNEQFF; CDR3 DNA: TGTGCCAGCACGGCGGGGGGCACGTACAATGAGCAGTTCTTC
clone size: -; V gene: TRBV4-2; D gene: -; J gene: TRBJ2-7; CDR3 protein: CASSQDPAGSSYEQYF; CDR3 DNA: TGTGCCAGCAGCCAAGATCCGGCGGGGTCTTCCTACGAGCAGTACTTC
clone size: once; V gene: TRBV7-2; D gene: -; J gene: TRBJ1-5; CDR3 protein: CASSIEVGRNQPQHF; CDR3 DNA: TGTGCCAGCAGCATCGAGGTGGGGAGGAATCAGCCCCAGCATTTT
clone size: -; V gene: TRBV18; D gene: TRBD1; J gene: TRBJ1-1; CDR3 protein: CASSPQGQAGTEAFF; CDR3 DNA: TGTGCCAGCTCACCCCAGGGACAGGCGGGGACTGAAGCTTTCTTT
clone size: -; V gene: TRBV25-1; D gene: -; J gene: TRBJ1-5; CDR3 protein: CASSEFGDNQPQHF; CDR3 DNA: TGTGCCAGCAGTGAATTTGGGGACAATCAGCCCCAGCATTTT
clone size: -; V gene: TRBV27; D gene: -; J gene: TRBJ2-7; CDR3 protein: CASSLRQGTYEQYF; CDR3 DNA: TGTGCCAGCAGTTTAAGGCAGGGAACCTACGAGCAGTACTTC
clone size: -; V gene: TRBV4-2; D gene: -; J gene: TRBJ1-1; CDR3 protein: CASSQERGVSTEAFF; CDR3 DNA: TGTGCCAGCAGCCAAGAGAGGGGGGTTAGCACTGAAGCTTTCTTT
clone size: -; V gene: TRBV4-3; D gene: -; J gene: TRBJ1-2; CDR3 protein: CASSQVFQGIYGYTF; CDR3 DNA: TGCGCCAGCAGCCAAGTATTCCAGGGCATCTATGGCTACACCTTC
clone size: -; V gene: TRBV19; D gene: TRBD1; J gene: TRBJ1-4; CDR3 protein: CASSMGTDNEKLFF; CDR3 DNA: TGTGCCAGTAGTATGGGGACAGATAATGAAAAACTGTTTTTT
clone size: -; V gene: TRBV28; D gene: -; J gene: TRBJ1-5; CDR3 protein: CASSLGTKGVQPQHF; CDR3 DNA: TGTGCCAGCAGTTTGGGGACCAAGGGGGTTCAGCCCCAGCATTTT
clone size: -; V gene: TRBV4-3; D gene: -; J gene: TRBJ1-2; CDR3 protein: CASSQDPALRRVYGYTF; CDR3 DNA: TGCGCCAGCAGCCAAGATCCGGCCCTCCGAAGGGTATATGGCTACACCTTC
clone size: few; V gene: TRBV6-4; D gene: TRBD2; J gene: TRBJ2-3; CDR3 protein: CASSDAGGPDTQYF; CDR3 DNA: TGTGCCAGCAGTGACGCGGGGGGGCCAGATACGCAGTATTTT
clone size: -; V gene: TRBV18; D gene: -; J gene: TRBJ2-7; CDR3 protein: CASSLEPGIPIHTYAWEQYF; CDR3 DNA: TGTGCCAGCTCACTAGAGCCAGGGATTCCCATTCACACCTACGCCTGGGAGCAGTACTTC
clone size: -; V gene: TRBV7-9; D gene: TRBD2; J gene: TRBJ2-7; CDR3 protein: CASSLAWGGTYEQYF; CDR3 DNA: TGTGCCAGCAGCTTAGCGTGGGGGGGGACCTACGAGCAGTACTTC
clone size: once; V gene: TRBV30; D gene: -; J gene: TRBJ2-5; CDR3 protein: CAWSVPAETQYF; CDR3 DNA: TGTGCCTGGAGTGTGCCCGCGGAGACCCAGTACTTC
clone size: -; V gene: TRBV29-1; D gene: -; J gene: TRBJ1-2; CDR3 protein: CSVDENYGYTF; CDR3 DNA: TGCAGCGTTGACGAGAACTATGGCTACACCTTC
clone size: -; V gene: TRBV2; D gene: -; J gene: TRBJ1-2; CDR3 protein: CASRFRDGQVYGYTF; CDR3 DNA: TGTGCCAGCAGATTTCGGGACGGACAAGTTTATGGCTACACCTTC
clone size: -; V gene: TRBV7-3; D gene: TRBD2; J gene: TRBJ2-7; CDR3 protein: CASSLAGGPYEQYF; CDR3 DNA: TGTGCCAGCAGCTTGGCGGGGGGCCCCTACGAGCAGTACTTC
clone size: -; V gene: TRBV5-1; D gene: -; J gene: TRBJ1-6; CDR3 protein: CASSSDRNYNSPLHF; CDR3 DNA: TGCGCCAGCAGCTCGGACCGGAACTATAATTCACCCCTCCACTTT
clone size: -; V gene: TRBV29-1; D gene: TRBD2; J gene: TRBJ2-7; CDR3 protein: CSAAGGGRYEQYF; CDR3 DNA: TGCAGCGCAGCCGGCGGGGGTAGGTACGAGCAGTACTTC
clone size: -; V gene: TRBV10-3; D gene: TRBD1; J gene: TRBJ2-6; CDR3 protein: CATGDSLSGANVLTF; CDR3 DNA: TGTGCCACCGGGGACAGTCTCTCTGGGGCCAACGTCCTGACTTTC
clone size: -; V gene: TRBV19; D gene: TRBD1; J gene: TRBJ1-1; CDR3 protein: CASSRTGKGLTEAFF; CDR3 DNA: TGTGCCAGTAGTAGGACAGGGAAGGGGCTCACTGAAGCTTTCTTT
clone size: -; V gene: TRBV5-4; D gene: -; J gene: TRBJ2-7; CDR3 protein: CASSSPTLYEQYF; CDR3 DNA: TGTGCCAGCAGCTCTCCGACCTTGTACGAGCAGTACTTC
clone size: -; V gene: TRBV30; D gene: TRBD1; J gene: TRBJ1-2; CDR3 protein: CAWSLGQGRSGYTF; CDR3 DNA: TGTGCCTGGAGTCTGGGACAGGGAAGGAGTGGCTACACCTTC
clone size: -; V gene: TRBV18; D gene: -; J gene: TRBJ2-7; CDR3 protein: CASSPRWRGTNPSYEQYF; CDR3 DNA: TGTGCCAGCTCACCACGGTGGCGGGGGACAAACCCCTCCTACGAGCAGTACTTC
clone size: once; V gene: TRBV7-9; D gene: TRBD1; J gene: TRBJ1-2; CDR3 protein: CASSLPRGGYGYTF; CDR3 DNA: TGTGCCAGCAGCTTACCCAGGGGGGGGTATGGCTACACCTTC
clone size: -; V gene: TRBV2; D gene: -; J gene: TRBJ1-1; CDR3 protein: CASSGAVMNTEAFF; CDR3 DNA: TGTGCCAGCAGTGGCGCAGTGATGAACACTGAAGCTTTCTTT
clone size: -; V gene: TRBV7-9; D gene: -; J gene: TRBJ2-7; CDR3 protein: CASSLEEGFGYEQYF; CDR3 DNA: TGTGCCAGCAGCTTAGAGGAGGGGTTCGGCTACGAGCAGTACTTC
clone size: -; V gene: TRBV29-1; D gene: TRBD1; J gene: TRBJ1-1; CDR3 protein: CSVQGAVGAEAFF; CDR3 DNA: TGCAGCGTTCAGGGGGCTGTAGGTGCTGAAGCTTTCTTT
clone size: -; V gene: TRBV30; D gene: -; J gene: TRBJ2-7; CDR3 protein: CAWSLGVGAYEQYF; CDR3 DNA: TGTGCCTGGAGTCTCGGAGTAGGGGCCTACGAGCAGTACTTC
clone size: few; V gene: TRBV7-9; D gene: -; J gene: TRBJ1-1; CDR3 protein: CASSLGLAGMANTEAFF; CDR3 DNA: TGTGCCAGCAGCTTAGGTCTCGCAGGGATGGCGAACACTGAAGCTTTCTTT